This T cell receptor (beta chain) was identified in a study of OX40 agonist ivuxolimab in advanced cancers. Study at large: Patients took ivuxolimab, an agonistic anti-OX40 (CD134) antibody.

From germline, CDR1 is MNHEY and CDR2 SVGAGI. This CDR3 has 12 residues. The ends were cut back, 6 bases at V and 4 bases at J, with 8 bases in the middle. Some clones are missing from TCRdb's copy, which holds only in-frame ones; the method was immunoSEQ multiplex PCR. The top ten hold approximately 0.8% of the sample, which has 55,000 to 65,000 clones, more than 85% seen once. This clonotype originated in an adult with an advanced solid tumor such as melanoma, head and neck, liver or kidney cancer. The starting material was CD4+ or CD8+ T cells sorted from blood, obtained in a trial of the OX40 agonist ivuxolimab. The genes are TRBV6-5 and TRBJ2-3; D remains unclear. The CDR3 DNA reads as TGTGCCAGCAGCCTTACAGCAGATACGCAGTATTTT. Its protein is CASSLTADTQYF.